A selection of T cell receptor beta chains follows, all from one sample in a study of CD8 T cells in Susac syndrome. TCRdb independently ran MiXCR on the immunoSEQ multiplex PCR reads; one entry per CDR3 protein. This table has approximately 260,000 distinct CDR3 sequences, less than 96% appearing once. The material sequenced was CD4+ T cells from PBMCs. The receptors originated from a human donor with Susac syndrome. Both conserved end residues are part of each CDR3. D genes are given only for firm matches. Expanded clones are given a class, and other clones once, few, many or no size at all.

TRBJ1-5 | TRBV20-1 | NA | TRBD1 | CSARARGVNQPQHF | TGCAGTGCTAGAGCCAGGGGGGTCAATCAGCCCCAGCATTTT
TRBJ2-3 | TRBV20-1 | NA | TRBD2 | CSASPLAGGVDTQYF | TGCAGTGCGTCTCCCCTAGCGGGAGGGGTAGATACGCAGTATTTT
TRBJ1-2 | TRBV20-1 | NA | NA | CSARDPGLDGYTF | TGCAGTGCTAGAGATCCGGGTTTGGATGGCTACACCTTC
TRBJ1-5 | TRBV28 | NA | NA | CASSSRQPQHF | TGTGCCAGCAGTTCGCGACAGCCCCAGCATTTT
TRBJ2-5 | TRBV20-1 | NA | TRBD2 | CSAGLAGGTVETQYF | TGCAGTGCTGGATTAGCGGGAGGCACGGTAGAGACCCAGTACTTC
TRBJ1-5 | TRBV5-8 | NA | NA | CASKEYSNQPQHF | TGTGCCAGCAAGGAATATAGCAATCAGCCCCAGCATTTT
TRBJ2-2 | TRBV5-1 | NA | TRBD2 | CASSAIVSGTSTGELFF | TGCGCCAGCAGCGCCATCGTTAGCGGGACATCCACCGGGGAGCTGTTTTTT
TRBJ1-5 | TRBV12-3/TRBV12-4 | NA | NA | CASSFPIQPQHF | TGTGCCAGCAGTTTCCCGATTCAGCCCCAGCATTTT
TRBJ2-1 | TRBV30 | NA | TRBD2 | CAWSAGLAGDYEQFF | TGTGCCTGGAGTGCGGGACTAGCGGGAGACTATGAGCAGTTCTTC
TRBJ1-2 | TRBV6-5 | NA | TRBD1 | CASSYSSGTDNYGYTF | TGTGCCAGCAGTTACTCATCCGGGACAGATAACTATGGCTACACCTTC
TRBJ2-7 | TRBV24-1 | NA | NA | CATSDLREQYF | TGTGCCACCAGTGATTTGCGCGAGCAGTACTTC
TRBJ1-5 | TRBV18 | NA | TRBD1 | CASSLIRDSAGYQPQHF | TGTGCCAGCTCACTCATCCGGGACAGCGCCGGGTATCAGCCCCAGCATTTT
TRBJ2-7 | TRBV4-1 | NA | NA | CASSPTGTTFHEQYF | TGCGCCAGCAGCCCCACCGGGACAACCTTTCACGAGCAGTACTTC
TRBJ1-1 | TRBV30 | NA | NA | CACERNTEAFF | TGTGCCTGCGAACGGAACACTGAAGCTTTCTTT
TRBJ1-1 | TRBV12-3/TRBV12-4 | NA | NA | CASSFSGKKNTEAFF | TGTGCCAGCAGTTTTTCTGGGAAGAAGAACACTGAAGCTTTCTTT
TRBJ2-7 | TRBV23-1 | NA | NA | CASSQSRMIYEQYF | TGCGCCAGCAGTCAATCGAGGATGATCTACGAGCAGTACTTC
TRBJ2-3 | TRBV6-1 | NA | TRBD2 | CASSSREGSGAQYF | TGTGCCAGCAGTTCCCGGGAGGGGTCGGGCGCGCAGTATTTT
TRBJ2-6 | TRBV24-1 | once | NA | CATSDPNSGANVLTF | TGTGCCACCAGTGACCCTAACTCTGGGGCCAACGTCCTGACTTTC
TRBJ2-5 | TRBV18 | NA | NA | CASSPPGQGETQYF | TGTGCCAGCTCACCACCAGGGCAGGGAGAGACCCAGTACTTC
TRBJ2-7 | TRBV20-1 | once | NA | CSVGGDHEQYF | TGCAGTGTAGGGGGTGATCACGAGCAGTACTTC
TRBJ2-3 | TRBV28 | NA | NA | CASRKRTDTQYF | TGTGCCAGCAGGAAACGCACAGATACGCAGTATTTT
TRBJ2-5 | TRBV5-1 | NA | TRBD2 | CASSLQGLKQETQYF | TGCGCCAGCAGCCTCCAGGGACTAAAACAAGAGACCCAGTACTTC
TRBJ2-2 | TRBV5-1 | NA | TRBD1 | CASSRDRPVNTGELFF | TGCGCCAGCAGCCGGGACAGGCCGGTAAACACCGGGGAGCTGTTTTTT
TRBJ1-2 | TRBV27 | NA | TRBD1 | CASSRTGTNYGYTF | TGTGCCAGCAGTAGGACAGGGACTAACTATGGCTACACCTTC
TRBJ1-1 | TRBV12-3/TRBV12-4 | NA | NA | CASSSGVGASFF | TGTGCCAGCAGTTCAGGGGTTGGGGCTTCTTTCTTT
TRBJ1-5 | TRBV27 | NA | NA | CASSFSDSNQPQHF | TGTGCCAGCAGTTTTTCCGATAGCAATCAGCCCCAGCATTTT
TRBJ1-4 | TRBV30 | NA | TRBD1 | CAWSVSGGNEKLFF | TGTGCCTGGAGTGTGTCAGGGGGGAATGAAAAACTGTTTTTT
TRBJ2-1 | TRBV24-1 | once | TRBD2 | CATSEPRTSGSNEQFF | TGTGCCACCAGTGAACCTCGGACTAGCGGGAGCAATGAGCAGTTCTTC
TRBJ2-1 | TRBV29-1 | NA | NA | CSVDPQRVSSYNEQFF | TGCAGCGTTGATCCCCAGCGGGTGAGCTCCTACAATGAGCAGTTCTTC
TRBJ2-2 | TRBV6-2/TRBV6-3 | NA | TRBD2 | CASSYVPPGTSGYTGELFF | TGTGCCAGCAGTTACGTACCCCCAGGGACTAGCGGTTACACCGGGGAGCTGTTTTTT
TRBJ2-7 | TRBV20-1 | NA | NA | CSATAIGGNHYEQYF | TGCAGTGCTACAGCCATAGGGGGAAATCACTACGAGCAGTACTTC
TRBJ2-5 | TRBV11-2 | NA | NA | CASSLQGPARETQYF | TGTGCCAGCAGCTTACAGGGACCAGCAAGGGAGACCCAGTACTTC
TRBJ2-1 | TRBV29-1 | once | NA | CSEGFYNEQFF | TGCAGCGAGGGATTTTACAATGAGCAGTTCTTC
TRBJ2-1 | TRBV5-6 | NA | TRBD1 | CASSMVRTGISPHNEQFF | TGTGCCAGCAGTATGGTGCGGACAGGGATCAGCCCCCATAATGAGCAGTTCTTC
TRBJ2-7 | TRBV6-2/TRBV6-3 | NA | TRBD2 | CASRLAGEQYF | TGTGCCAGCAGACTAGCGGGGGAGCAGTACTTC
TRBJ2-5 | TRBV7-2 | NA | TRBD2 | CASSFLAGQETQYF | TGTGCCAGCAGCTTTCTAGCGGGCCAAGAGACCCAGTACTTC
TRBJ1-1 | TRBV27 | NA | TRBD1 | CASTGGRFSEAFF | TGTGCCAGCACAGGGGGCCGGTTCTCTGAAGCTTTCTTT
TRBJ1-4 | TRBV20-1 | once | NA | CSATRGLYEKLFF | TGCAGTGCTACCCGTGGCTTGTACGAAAAACTGTTTTTT
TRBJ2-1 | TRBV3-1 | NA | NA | CASGQYNEQFF | TGTGCCAGCGGCCAGTACAATGAGCAGTTCTTC
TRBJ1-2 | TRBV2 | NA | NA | CASSASGTHGYTF | TGTGCCAGCAGTGCATCGGGGACCCATGGCTACACCTTC
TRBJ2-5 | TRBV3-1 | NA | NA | CASSHSRETQYF | TGTGCCAGCAGCCATTCCCGAGAGACCCAGTACTTC
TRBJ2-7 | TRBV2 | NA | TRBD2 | CASSTRLAGAYEQYF | TGTGCCAGCAGTACCAGACTAGCGGGAGCCTACGAGCAGTACTTC
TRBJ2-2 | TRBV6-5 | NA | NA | CASSGSPAGELFF | TGTGCCAGCAGTGGCTCCCCCGCCGGGGAGCTGTTTTTT
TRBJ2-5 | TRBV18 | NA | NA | CASSPKQKETQYF | TGTGCCAGCTCACCAAAACAGAAAGAGACCCAGTACTTC
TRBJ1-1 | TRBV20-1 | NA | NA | CSAYENTEAFF | TGCAGTGCATATGAGAACACTGAAGCTTTCTTT
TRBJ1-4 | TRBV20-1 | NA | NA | CSARPGGPSTNEKLFF | TGCAGTGCTAGACCGGGGGGGCCCTCAACTAATGAAAAACTGTTTTTT
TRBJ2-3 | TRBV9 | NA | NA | CASRTTGASTDTQYF | TGTGCCAGCAGGACAACAGGCGCTAGCACAGATACGCAGTATTTT
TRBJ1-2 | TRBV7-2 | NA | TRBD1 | CASSSQGGNYGYTF | TGTGCCAGCAGCTCACAGGGGGGTAACTATGGCTACACCTTC
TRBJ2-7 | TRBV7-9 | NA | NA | CASSLNGFSYEQYF | TGTGCCAGCAGCTTAAACGGCTTTTCCTACGAGCAGTACTTC
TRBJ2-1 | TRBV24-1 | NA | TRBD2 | CATSDLVASGHGEQFF | TGTGCCACCAGTGATTTGGTGGCTAGCGGGCATGGTGAGCAGTTCTTC
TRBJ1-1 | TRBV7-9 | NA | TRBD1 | CASSALGQGVRTEAFF | TGTGCCAGCAGCGCTCTGGGACAGGGGGTTCGGACTGAAGCTTTCTTT
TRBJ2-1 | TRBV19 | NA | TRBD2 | CASTPSGSYNEQFF | TGTGCCAGCACCCCTAGCGGCTCCTACAATGAGCAGTTCTTC
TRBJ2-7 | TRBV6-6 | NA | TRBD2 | CASSLPGGSYEQYF | TGTGCCAGCAGTTTACCGGGGGGCTCCTACGAGCAGTACTTC
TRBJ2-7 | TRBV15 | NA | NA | CATSRDRRLTYEQYF | TGTGCCACCAGCAGAGATCGCAGGCTAACCTACGAGCAGTACTTC